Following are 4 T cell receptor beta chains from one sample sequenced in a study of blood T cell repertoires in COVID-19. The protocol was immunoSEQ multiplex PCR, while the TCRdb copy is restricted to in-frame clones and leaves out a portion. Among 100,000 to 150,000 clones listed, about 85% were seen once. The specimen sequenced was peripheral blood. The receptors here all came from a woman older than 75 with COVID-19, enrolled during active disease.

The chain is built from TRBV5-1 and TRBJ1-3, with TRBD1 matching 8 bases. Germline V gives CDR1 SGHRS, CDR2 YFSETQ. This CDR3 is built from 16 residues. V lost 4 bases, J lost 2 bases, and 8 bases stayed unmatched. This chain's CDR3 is CASSPNGQGTGNTIYF. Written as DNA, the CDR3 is TGCGCCAGCAGCCCGAATGGACAGGGCACTGGAAACACCATATATTTT. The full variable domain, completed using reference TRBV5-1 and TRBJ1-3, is KAGVTQTPRYLIKTRGQQVTLSCSPISGHRSVSWYQQTPGQGLQFLFEYFSETQRNKGNFPGRFSGRQFSNSRSEMNVSTLELGDSALYLCASSPNGQGTGNTIYFGEGSWLTVV.

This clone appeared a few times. This CDR3 reads CASSRWGPVNEQYF. CDR3 coding DNA: TGTGCCAGCAGCCGGTGGGGGCCTGTAAACGAGCAGTACTTC. The V call is TRBV5-4, the J call TRBJ2-7, with D maybe TRBD1 (6 bases). V was pared by 4 bases and J by 5 bases, with 16 bases between. The CDR3 has 14 amino acids. Germline CDR1 and CDR2: SGHNT and YYREEE (reference sequence).

CDR3 DNA: TGTGCCAGTAATACAGGGCTGAACACTGAAGCTTTCTTT. Amino acid sequence: CASNTGLNTEAFF. J is TRBJ1-1 and V is TRBV19, with TRBD1 as a possible D gene (6 bases). This CDR3 is 13 amino acids long. Germline-derived CDR1 and CDR2 are LNHDA and SQIVND (reference sequence). The V gene lost 7 bases and the J gene lost 0 bases, with 9 bases spanning the gap.

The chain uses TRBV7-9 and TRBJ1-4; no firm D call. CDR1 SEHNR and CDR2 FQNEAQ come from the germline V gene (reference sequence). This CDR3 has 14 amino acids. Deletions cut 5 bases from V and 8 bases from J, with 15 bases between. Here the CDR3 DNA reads TGTGCCAGCAGCGCGTCCTCACGCGGAGAAAAACTGTTTTTT. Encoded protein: CASSASSRGEKLFF.